The 2 T cell receptor beta chains in this list originate from one sample, sequenced in a study of T cells in Graves' hyperthyroidism and ophthalmopathy. Authors of the study amplified TCR beta CDR3 regions from RNA transcripts. In the first-round RT-PCR of the TCR CDR3, the HTBI primer set was used. TCRdb analysed the multiplex PCR reads with MiXCR anew, one entry per CDR3 protein. Here the sample spans about 570,000 distinct CDR3 sequences, around 42% being singletons. Sequencing was done on a sample of peripheral blood or thyroid tissue (not recorded which). These receptors were obtained from an adult woman with Graves' disease, either hyperthyroidism or ophthalmopathy (not recorded which).

The chain is built from TRBV7-2 and TRBJ2-5; the D call may be TRBD1 or TRBD2 (5 bases each). The CDR3 loop spans 13 amino acids. Trimming took 5 bases from V and 3 from J, leaving 10 bases between them. The germline CDR1 and CDR2 sequences are SGHTA and FQGNSA. The CDR3: CASSPGPEETQYF. The CDR3 DNA follows: TGTGCCAGCAGCCCGGGGCCAGAAGAGACCCAGTACTTC.

The V call is TRBV7-3, the J call TRBJ2-5; TRBD1 is a possible D gene (7 bases). The germline V and J ends were trimmed by 4 bases and 5 bases, with 20 bases remaining between them. CDR3 size: 16 residues. Germline assignment: CDR1 SGHTA and CDR2 FQGTGA. The CDR3 nucleotides read TGTGCCAGCAGCTCCCGACAGGGTACTGGAGGGGAGACCCAGTACTTC. Amino acid sequence: CASSSRQGTGGETQYF.